This T cell receptor (beta chain) was identified in a study of cytomegalovirus exposure and HLA in healthy donors. This clone was seen a handful of times. The study ran its PCR with 60 Vbeta and 13 Jbeta primers. Some clones are missing from TCRdb's copy, which holds only in-frame ones; the method was immunoSEQ multiplex PCR. The sample records 95,000 to 100,000 clones, around three quarters being singletons. Deletions cut 1 base from V and 0 bases from J, with 4 bases between. From germline, CDR1 is SEHNR and CDR2 FQNEAQ (reference sequence). This CDR3 is built from 15 residues. The TCR comes from a man aged 60-69 years in good health and CMV-seropositive. Material for sequencing was PBMCs. This sequence joins TRBV7-9 and TRBJ2-6; no clear D gene. The CDR3 DNA follows: TGTGCCAGCAGCTTAGGTCTCTCTGGGGCCAACGTCCTGACTTTC. It encodes CASSLGLSGANVLTF.